The rows below give T cell receptor beta chains drawn from one sample of a study of T cell changes during pregnancy in multiple sclerosis. Measured with immunoSEQ multiplex PCR; TCRdb has only the in-frame clones, and not every one. The table shows more than 75,000 clones, with about 94% occurring only once. The specimen was peripheral blood, collected in the third trimester of pregnancy. Every receptor here comes from a female donor with multiple sclerosis, enrolled in a pregnancy study. CDR3s include the opening cysteine and the closing phenylalanine or tryptophan. Fields, in order: CDR3 DNA, CDR3 protein, V gene, clone size, D gene, J gene. The D gene is left open where the match is weak. Only some rows state a clone size, as once, few, many or a class for expanded clones.

cdr3_nt: TGTGCCAGCAGCGGGAAAGGACAGGGAGGGATCTATGGCTACACCTTC
cdr3_aa: CASSGKGQGGIYGYTF
v_call: TRBV11-2
clone_size: .
d_call: TRBD1
j_call: TRBJ1-2

cdr3_nt: TGTGCCTGGAATGGACAGGGTAACGGCGAGCAGTACTTC
cdr3_aa: CAWNGQGNGEQYF
v_call: TRBV30
clone_size: .
d_call: TRBD1
j_call: TRBJ2-7

cdr3_nt: TGTGCCAGCAGCTCACCATACGATGGGACAGGGGGCCGGGGGACCCAGTACTTC
cdr3_aa: CASSSPYDGTGGRGTQYF
v_call: TRBV9
clone_size: many
d_call: TRBD1
j_call: TRBJ2-5

cdr3_nt: TGTGCCAGCAGCCCCCCCGGGATTGAGGCGTTTGGCTACACCTTC
cdr3_aa: CASSPPGIEAFGYTF
v_call: TRBV7-9
clone_size: .
d_call: .
j_call: TRBJ1-2

cdr3_nt: TGTGCCAGCAGTATCCGGGGGTCAGAGTACAATGAGCAGTTCTTC
cdr3_aa: CASSIRGSEYNEQFF
v_call: TRBV11-3
clone_size: .
d_call: .
j_call: TRBJ2-1

cdr3_nt: TGTGCCAGCAGTAGCTCCACAGATACGCAGTATTTT
cdr3_aa: CASSSSTDTQYF
v_call: TRBV6-5
clone_size: .
d_call: .
j_call: TRBJ2-3

cdr3_nt: TGTGCCAGCAGTTTCGGGGAGAACACTGAAGCTTTCTTT
cdr3_aa: CASSFGENTEAFF
v_call: TRBV11-2
clone_size: once
d_call: .
j_call: TRBJ1-1

cdr3_nt: TGTGCCAGTAGTATAAGTAGCCGCCTCTCCTACGAGCAGTACTTC
cdr3_aa: CASSISSRLSYEQYF
v_call: TRBV19
clone_size: .
d_call: .
j_call: TRBJ2-7

cdr3_nt: TGTGCCAGCAATCGGGACACCGGATCCACCGGGGAGCTGTTTTTT
cdr3_aa: CASNRDTGSTGELFF
v_call: TRBV6-5
clone_size: .
d_call: .
j_call: TRBJ2-2

cdr3_nt: TGTGCCAGCAGTGAAGGCAGGGAATCCTCCTACGAGCAGTACTTC
cdr3_aa: CASSEGRESSYEQYF
v_call: TRBV2
clone_size: .
d_call: .
j_call: TRBJ2-7

cdr3_nt: TGTGCCAGCAGTGAATACGGGGGGGCGTACGAGCAGTACTTC
cdr3_aa: CASSEYGGAYEQYF
v_call: TRBV2
clone_size: .
d_call: TRBD2
j_call: TRBJ2-7

cdr3_nt: TGTGCCAGCAGTTATGGGACAGGGTACTACAATGAGCAGTTCTTC
cdr3_aa: CASSYGTGYYNEQFF
v_call: TRBV6-5
clone_size: .
d_call: TRBD1
j_call: TRBJ2-1

cdr3_nt: TGTGCCAGCAGCTTAAGTGCGGGACTCGACAACTATGGCTACACCTTC
cdr3_aa: CASSLSAGLDNYGYTF
v_call: TRBV11-2
clone_size: .
d_call: .
j_call: TRBJ1-2

cdr3_nt: TGTGCCAGCAGTTTAGTGAACAATGGAAACACCATATATTTT
cdr3_aa: CASSLVNNGNTIYF
v_call: TRBV27
clone_size: .
d_call: .
j_call: TRBJ1-3

cdr3_nt: TGTGCCAGCAGCAGGGGACTAGCGGGGAACTACGAGCAGTACTTC
cdr3_aa: CASSRGLAGNYEQYF
v_call: TRBV7-3
clone_size: .
d_call: TRBD2
j_call: TRBJ2-7

cdr3_nt: TGTGCCAGTAGATCGAGGGACAGGGAAGGAAACACCATATATTTT
cdr3_aa: CASRSRDREGNTIYF
v_call: TRBV19
clone_size: .
d_call: TRBD1
j_call: TRBJ1-3

cdr3_nt: TGTGCCAGCAGCTCCTTAGGGACAGGGAAGGAGGAAAAACTGTTTTTT
cdr3_aa: CASSSLGTGKEEKLFF
v_call: TRBV7-9
clone_size: .
d_call: TRBD1
j_call: TRBJ1-4

cdr3_nt: TGCGCCAGCAGCCAAGAGCTCCAGGGGTACTATGGCTACACCTTC
cdr3_aa: CASSQELQGYYGYTF
v_call: TRBV4-1
clone_size: .
d_call: .
j_call: TRBJ1-2

cdr3_nt: TGTGCCAGCAGGTTCCTCGGGACAGTGAACTATGGCTACACCTTC
cdr3_aa: CASRFLGTVNYGYTF
v_call: TRBV5-6
clone_size: .
d_call: TRBD1
j_call: TRBJ1-2

cdr3_nt: TGTGCCATCAGTGCTGGGGGAGGGGAAGCCTACGAGCAGTACTTC
cdr3_aa: CAISAGGGEAYEQYF
v_call: TRBV10-3
clone_size: .
d_call: TRBD2
j_call: TRBJ2-7

cdr3_nt: TGTGCCAGCAGCGTAGCCACAGGTCTTAGTGGCTACACCTTC
cdr3_aa: CASSVATGLSGYTF
v_call: TRBV9
clone_size: .
d_call: .
j_call: TRBJ1-2

cdr3_nt: TGCAGCGTTGAAAGTGGTGGCCATGGCTACACCTTC
cdr3_aa: CSVESGGHGYTF
v_call: TRBV29-1
clone_size: .
d_call: .
j_call: TRBJ1-2

cdr3_nt: TGTGCCACCAGCAGCCCCCTCCCGGGGGTTTACAATGAGCAGTTCTTC
cdr3_aa: CATSSPLPGVYNEQFF
v_call: TRBV15
clone_size: .
d_call: .
j_call: TRBJ2-1

cdr3_nt: TGTGCCAGCAGCTTGGGGGCCGGCACTGAAGCTTTCTTT
cdr3_aa: CASSLGAGTEAFF
v_call: TRBV5-8
clone_size: .
d_call: .
j_call: TRBJ1-1

cdr3_nt: TGCGCCAGCAGCCCCGACCCAGGGTCCTACGAGCAGTACTTC
cdr3_aa: CASSPDPGSYEQYF
v_call: TRBV5-1
clone_size: .
d_call: .
j_call: TRBJ2-7

cdr3_nt: TGCAGCGTTTCTACAGGGGGAAGTGATGGCTACACCTTC
cdr3_aa: CSVSTGGSDGYTF
v_call: TRBV29-1
clone_size: .
d_call: TRBD1
j_call: TRBJ1-2

cdr3_nt: TGTGCCAGCAGCTTGGGGACAGACTCTGGAAACACCATATATTTT
cdr3_aa: CASSLGTDSGNTIYF
v_call: TRBV5-4
clone_size: .
d_call: .
j_call: TRBJ1-3

cdr3_nt: TGTGCCAGCAGCTTTTCGCAGGGTTCGAGCTCCTACGAGCAGTACTTC
cdr3_aa: CASSFSQGSSSYEQYF
v_call: TRBV7-9
clone_size: .
d_call: .
j_call: TRBJ2-7

cdr3_nt: TGTGCCAGCAGCGTAAGGCTGGCGGGCGGGGGGCCCCATGAGCAGTTCTTC
cdr3_aa: CASSVRLAGGGPHEQFF
v_call: TRBV9
clone_size: .
d_call: TRBD2
j_call: TRBJ2-1

cdr3_nt: TGTGCCAGCAGCTTAGCGGGCGGGGGGCCTCTCTCCGGGGAGCTGTTTTTT
cdr3_aa: CASSLAGGGPLSGELFF
v_call: TRBV7-3
clone_size: once
d_call: TRBD2
j_call: TRBJ2-2

cdr3_nt: TGTGCCAGCAGTAGAGAGGCGTCCTACGAGCAGTACTTC
cdr3_aa: CASSREASYEQYF
v_call: TRBV7-9
clone_size: .
d_call: .
j_call: TRBJ2-7

cdr3_nt: TGTGCCAGCAGCCAACGGGCCCTAGCGGGGATGGAGACCCAGTACTTC
cdr3_aa: CASSQRALAGMETQYF
v_call: TRBV4-2
clone_size: .
d_call: TRBD2
j_call: TRBJ2-5

cdr3_nt: TGTGCCAGCAGTGAATTCGGGGGAGGACAAGAGACCCAGTACTTC
cdr3_aa: CASSEFGGGQETQYF
v_call: TRBV2
clone_size: .
d_call: .
j_call: TRBJ2-5

cdr3_nt: TGTGCCAGCAGCTTAGGGCCGGGACAGGCCTACAATGAGCAGTTCTTC
cdr3_aa: CASSLGPGQAYNEQFF
v_call: TRBV7-2
clone_size: .
d_call: TRBD1
j_call: TRBJ2-1

cdr3_nt: TGCAGCGTGGTGGGGGCTAGCGGGACCTACGAGCAGTACTTC
cdr3_aa: CSVVGASGTYEQYF
v_call: TRBV29-1
clone_size: .
d_call: TRBD2
j_call: TRBJ2-7

cdr3_nt: TGTGCCAGCAGTTACGCGCAGGACTATGGCTACACCTTC
cdr3_aa: CASSYAQDYGYTF
v_call: TRBV6-6
clone_size: .
d_call: .
j_call: TRBJ1-2

cdr3_nt: TGTGCCAGCAGCCCTACTTCCGGACAGGGGATGGGATCCTACGAGCAGTACTTC
cdr3_aa: CASSPTSGQGMGSYEQYF
v_call: TRBV5-8
clone_size: .
d_call: TRBD1
j_call: TRBJ2-7

cdr3_nt: TGTGCCAGCAGCGAGGGTAATGGCTACACCTTC
cdr3_aa: CASSEGNGYTF
v_call: TRBV5-4
clone_size: .
d_call: .
j_call: TRBJ1-2

cdr3_nt: TGTGCCAGCAGTGAATCAGGGGGGCCCAATCAGCCCCAGCATTTT
cdr3_aa: CASSESGGPNQPQHF
v_call: TRBV2
clone_size: .
d_call: TRBD1
j_call: TRBJ1-5

cdr3_nt: TGCGCCAGCAGCCAAAGGGGACATGAGTTCTTC
cdr3_aa: CASSQRGHEFF
v_call: TRBV4-1
clone_size: .
d_call: .
j_call: TRBJ2-1

cdr3_nt: TGTGCCAGCAGGGGACAAAGGACAGATACGCAGTATTTT
cdr3_aa: CASRGQRTDTQYF
v_call: TRBV2
clone_size: .
d_call: .
j_call: TRBJ2-3

cdr3_nt: TGTGCCAGCAGCTCTCAGGGTGGTAATTCACCCCTCCACTTT
cdr3_aa: CASSSQGGNSPLHF
v_call: TRBV13
clone_size: .
d_call: .
j_call: TRBJ1-6

cdr3_nt: TGTGCCAGCTCACCACCCGTGAACACTGAAGCTTTCTTT
cdr3_aa: CASSPPVNTEAFF
v_call: TRBV18
clone_size: .
d_call: .
j_call: TRBJ1-1

cdr3_nt: TGTGCCGTAATCTCGGGACTAGCGGGGGCCTCTTCCTACAATGAGCAGTTCTTC
cdr3_aa: CAVISGLAGASSYNEQFF
v_call: TRBV5-4
clone_size: .
d_call: TRBD2
j_call: TRBJ2-1

cdr3_nt: TGTGCCAGCAGTGAAGTCAGGGCCTATGGCTACACCTTC
cdr3_aa: CASSEVRAYGYTF
v_call: TRBV2
clone_size: .
d_call: .
j_call: TRBJ1-2

cdr3_nt: TGTGCCAGCAGCTTAGGAGCTACAAGGGGCAACACTGAAGCTTTCTTT
cdr3_aa: CASSLGATRGNTEAFF
v_call: TRBV7-8
clone_size: .
d_call: .
j_call: TRBJ1-1

cdr3_nt: TGTGCCAGCAGCATTGGTCCAGCGGGGGGGCATCCAGATACGCAGTATTTT
cdr3_aa: CASSIGPAGGHPDTQYF
v_call: TRBV9
clone_size: .
d_call: TRBD2
j_call: TRBJ2-3

cdr3_nt: TGTGCCAGCAGCCTTCCGGGACTAGCGGGGGCAGTATGTGGCACAGATACGCAGTATTTT
cdr3_aa: CASSLPGLAGAVCGTDTQYF
v_call: TRBV21-1
clone_size: .
d_call: .
j_call: TRBJ2-3

cdr3_nt: TGTGCCAGTACCTCACTAGCGGGGGGGCTCGAGACCCAGTACTTC
cdr3_aa: CASTSLAGGLETQYF
v_call: TRBV19
clone_size: .
d_call: TRBD2
j_call: TRBJ2-5

cdr3_nt: TGTGCCAGCAGCACGGCAACAGGGGATAGCAATCAGCCCCAGCATTTT
cdr3_aa: CASSTATGDSNQPQHF
v_call: TRBV21-1
clone_size: once
d_call: .
j_call: TRBJ1-5

cdr3_nt: TGTGCCAGCAGTTCCAGCGGGACAGGGACCGGCTACACCTTC
cdr3_aa: CASSSSGTGTGYTF
v_call: TRBV27
clone_size: .
d_call: TRBD1
j_call: TRBJ1-2

cdr3_nt: TGTGCCAGCAGCCGTCGAGAAGTGAATGAGCAGTTCTTC
cdr3_aa: CASSRREVNEQFF
v_call: TRBV13
clone_size: once
d_call: .
j_call: TRBJ2-1

cdr3_nt: TGTGCCAGCACATGGTCCCGGGACAGCTATAGCAATCAGCCCCAGCATTTT
cdr3_aa: CASTWSRDSYSNQPQHF
v_call: TRBV5-6
clone_size: .
d_call: TRBD1
j_call: TRBJ1-5

cdr3_nt: TGTGCCAGCCGGAGCTACAATGAGCAGTTCTTC
cdr3_aa: CASRSYNEQFF
v_call: TRBV2
clone_size: few
d_call: .
j_call: TRBJ2-1

cdr3_nt: TGTGCCTGGAGTGTACCCCGAGGCGGCCTCCAGCAGTACTTC
cdr3_aa: CAWSVPRGGLQQYF
v_call: TRBV30
clone_size: .
d_call: .
j_call: TRBJ2-7

cdr3_nt: TGTGCCAGCAGCTCCTCCCGGGACAGTTATTATGGCTACACCTTC
cdr3_aa: CASSSSRDSYYGYTF
v_call: TRBV5-8
clone_size: .
d_call: TRBD1
j_call: TRBJ1-2

cdr3_nt: TGTGCCAGCAGTTACACAGGGGGCGGGGAGACCCAGTACTTC
cdr3_aa: CASSYTGGGETQYF
v_call: TRBV6-5
clone_size: .
d_call: TRBD1
j_call: TRBJ2-5